The 2 T cell receptor beta chains presented below share a single source sample, sequenced in a study of blood T cell repertoires in COVID-19. Assay used: immunoSEQ multiplex PCR; TCRdb lists only in-frame clones, some missing. The table has 150,000 to 200,000 clones, roughly 90% seen once; the top ten hold more than 25%. Sequencing was performed on peripheral blood. The receptors here all came from a man in his sixties with acute or convalescent COVID-19.

The J gene is TRBJ1-2, the V gene TRBV6-1; D might be TRBD1 (5 bases). Per germline, CDR1 MNHNS and CDR2 SASEGT. The CDR3 consists of 14 residues. The V and J ends lost 2 bases and 7 bases respectively, with 14 bases between them. CDR3 region: CASSESYGTGGYTF. DNA of the CDR3: TGTGCCAGCAGTGAATCGTATGGAACAGGTGGCTACACCTTC.

The J gene is TRBJ2-5, the V gene TRBV12-5; D may be TRBD1 (6 bases). The CDR3 consists of 15 residues. Germline V gene data show CDR1 as LGHNT and CDR2 as FRNRAP. The germline V and J ends were trimmed by 6 bases and 2 bases, with 16 bases remaining between them. Here the CDR3 reads CASGVQGLGQETQYF. CDR3 in DNA: TGTGCTAGTGGGGTTCAGGGGTTGGGGCAAGAGACCCAGTACTTC.